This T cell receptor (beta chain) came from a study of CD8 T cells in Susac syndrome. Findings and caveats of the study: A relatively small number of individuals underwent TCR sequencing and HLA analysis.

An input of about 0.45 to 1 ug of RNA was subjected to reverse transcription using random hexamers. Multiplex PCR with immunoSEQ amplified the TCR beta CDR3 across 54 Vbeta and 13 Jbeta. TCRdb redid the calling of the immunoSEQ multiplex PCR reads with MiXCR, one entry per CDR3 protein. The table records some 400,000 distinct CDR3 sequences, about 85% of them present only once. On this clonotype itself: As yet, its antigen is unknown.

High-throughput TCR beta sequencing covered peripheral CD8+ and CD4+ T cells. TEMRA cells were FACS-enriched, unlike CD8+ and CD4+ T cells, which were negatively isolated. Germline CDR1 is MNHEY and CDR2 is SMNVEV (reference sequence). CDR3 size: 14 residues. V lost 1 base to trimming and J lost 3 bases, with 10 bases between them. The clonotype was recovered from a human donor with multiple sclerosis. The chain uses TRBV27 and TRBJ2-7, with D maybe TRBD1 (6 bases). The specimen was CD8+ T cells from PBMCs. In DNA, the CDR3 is TGTGCCAGCAGTTTATACAGGGCCGGCTACGAGCAGTACTTC. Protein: CASSLYRAGYEQYF.